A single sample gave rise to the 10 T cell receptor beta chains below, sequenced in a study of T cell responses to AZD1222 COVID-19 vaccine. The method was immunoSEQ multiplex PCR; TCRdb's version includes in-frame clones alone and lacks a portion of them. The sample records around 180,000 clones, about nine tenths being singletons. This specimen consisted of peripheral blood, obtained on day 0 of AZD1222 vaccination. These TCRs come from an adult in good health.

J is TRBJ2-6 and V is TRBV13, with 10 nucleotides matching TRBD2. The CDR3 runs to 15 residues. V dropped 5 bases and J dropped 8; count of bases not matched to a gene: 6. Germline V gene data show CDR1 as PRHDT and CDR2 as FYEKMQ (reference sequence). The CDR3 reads CASSIGLAASNVLTF. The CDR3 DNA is TGTGCCAGCAGCATTGGACTAGCGGCCTCCAACGTCCTGACTTTC.

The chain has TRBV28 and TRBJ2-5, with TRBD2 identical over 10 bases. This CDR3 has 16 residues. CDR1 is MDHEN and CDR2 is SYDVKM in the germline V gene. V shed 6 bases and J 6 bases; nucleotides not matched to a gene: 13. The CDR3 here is CASSEAASGGLKTQYF. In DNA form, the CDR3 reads TGTGCCAGCAGCGAAGCGGCTAGCGGGGGACTAAAGACCCAGTACTTC.

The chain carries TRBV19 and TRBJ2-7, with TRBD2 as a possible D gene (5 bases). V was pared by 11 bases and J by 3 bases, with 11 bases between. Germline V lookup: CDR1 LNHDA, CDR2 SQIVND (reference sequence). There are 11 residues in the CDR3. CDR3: CAHQAVYEQYF. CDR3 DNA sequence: TGTGCCCATCAAGCGGTCTACGAGCAGTACTTC.

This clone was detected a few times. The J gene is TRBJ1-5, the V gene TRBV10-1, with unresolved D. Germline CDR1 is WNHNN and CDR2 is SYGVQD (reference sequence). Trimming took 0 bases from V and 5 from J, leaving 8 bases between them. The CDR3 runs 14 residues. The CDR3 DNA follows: TGCGCCAGCAGTGAGTCCTACACCGATCAGCCCCAGCATTTT. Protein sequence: CASSESYTDQPQHF.

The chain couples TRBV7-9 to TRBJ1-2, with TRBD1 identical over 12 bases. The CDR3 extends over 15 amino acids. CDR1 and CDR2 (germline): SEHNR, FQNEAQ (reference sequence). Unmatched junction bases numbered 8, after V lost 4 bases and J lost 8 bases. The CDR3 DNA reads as TGTGCCAGCAGCTCCGCCGGGACAGGGGGCTTCGGCTACACCTTC. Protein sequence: CASSSAGTGGFGYTF.

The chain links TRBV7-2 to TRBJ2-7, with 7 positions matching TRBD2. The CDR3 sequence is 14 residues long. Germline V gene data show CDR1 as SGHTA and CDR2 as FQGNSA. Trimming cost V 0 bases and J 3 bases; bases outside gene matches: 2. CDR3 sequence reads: CASSLAGTNYEQYF. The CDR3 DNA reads TGTGCCAGCAGCTTAGCCGGGACTAACTACGAGCAGTACTTC.

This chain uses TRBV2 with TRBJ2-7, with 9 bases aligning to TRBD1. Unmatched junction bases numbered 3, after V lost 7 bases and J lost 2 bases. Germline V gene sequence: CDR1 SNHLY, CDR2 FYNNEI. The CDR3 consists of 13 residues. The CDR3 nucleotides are TGTGCCAGCACGGGACAGGGCCCCTACGAGCAGTACTTC. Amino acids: CASTGQGPYEQYF. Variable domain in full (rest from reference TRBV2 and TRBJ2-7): EPEVTQTPSHQVTQMGQEVILRCVPISNHLYFYWYRQILGQKVEFLVSFYNNEISEKSEIFDDQFSVERPDGSNFTLKIRSTKLEDSAMYFCASTGQGPYEQYFGPGTRLTVT.

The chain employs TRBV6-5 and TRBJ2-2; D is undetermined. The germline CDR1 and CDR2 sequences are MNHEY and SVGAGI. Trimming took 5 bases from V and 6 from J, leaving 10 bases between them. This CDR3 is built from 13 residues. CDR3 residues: CASSLRPPGELFF. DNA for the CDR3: TGTGCCAGCAGTCTACGACCCCCCGGGGAGCTGTTTTTT.

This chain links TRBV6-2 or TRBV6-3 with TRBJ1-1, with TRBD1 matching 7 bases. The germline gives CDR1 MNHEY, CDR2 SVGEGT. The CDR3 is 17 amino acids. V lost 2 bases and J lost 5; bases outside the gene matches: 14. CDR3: CASSYTIGEGARTEAFF. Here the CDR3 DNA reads TGTGCCAGCAGTTACACAATCGGTGAGGGGGCAAGGACTGAAGCTTTCTTT.

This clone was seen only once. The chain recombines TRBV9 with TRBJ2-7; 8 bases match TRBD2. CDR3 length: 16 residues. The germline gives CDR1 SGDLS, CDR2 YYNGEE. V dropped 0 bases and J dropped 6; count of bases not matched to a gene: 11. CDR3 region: CASSVDGGARVIEQYF. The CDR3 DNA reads TGTGCCAGCAGCGTAGACGGGGGGGCTAGGGTGATCGAGCAGTACTTC.